Listed below are T cell receptor beta chains from one sample, sequenced in a study of shared clonotypes between healthy human individuals. TCRdb's table, derived via immunoSEQ multiplex PCR, lists solely in-frame clones and lacks some. Seen here are some 1 million clones, about 80% observed once, and the top ten hold 1.4%. The source material was memory CD4+ T cells sorted from blood. The receptors were gathered from a man younger than 35 in good health. CDR3s include the opening cysteine and the closing phenylalanine or tryptophan. The D gene is left open where the match is weak. Size is stated for part of the rows, as once, few or many counts, or as a class when the clone is expanded.

J gene: TRBJ1-2
D gene: .
V gene: TRBV30
clone size: .
CDR3 DNA: TGTGCCTGGAGCCTCGGGGGAGCTAACTATGGCTACACCTTC
CDR3 protein: CAWSLGGANYGYTF

J gene: TRBJ2-3
D gene: TRBD2
V gene: TRBV5-1
clone size: few
CDR3 DNA: TGCGCCAGCAGCTTGGCCCTAGCGGGGGGCACTAGCACAGATACGCAGTATTTT
CDR3 protein: CASSLALAGGTSTDTQYF

J gene: TRBJ1-1
D gene: TRBD1
V gene: TRBV5-1
clone size: .
CDR3 DNA: TGCGCCAGCAGCAAAGGACAGGGGGCTTTGAACACTGAAGCTTTCTTT
CDR3 protein: CASSKGQGALNTEAFF

J gene: TRBJ1-5
D gene: TRBD1
V gene: TRBV19
clone size: .
CDR3 DNA: TGTGCCAGTAGTTCCCGGACAGGGAAAGGTAGTCAGCCCCAGCATTTT
CDR3 protein: CASSSRTGKGSQPQHF

J gene: TRBJ2-7
D gene: .
V gene: TRBV10-2
clone size: .
CDR3 DNA: TGCGCCAGCACCGAGAGCTCCTACGAGCAGTACTTC
CDR3 protein: CASTESSYEQYF

J gene: TRBJ1-5
D gene: .
V gene: TRBV6-1
clone size: .
CDR3 DNA: TGTGCCAGCAGTGGGGGCAGGGTGAATCAGCCCCAGCATTTT
CDR3 protein: CASSGGRVNQPQHF

J gene: TRBJ2-3
D gene: TRBD2
V gene: TRBV7-9
clone size: .
CDR3 DNA: TGTGCCAGCAGCCGCGGACTAGCGGGCACAGATACGCAGTATTTT
CDR3 protein: CASSRGLAGTDTQYF

J gene: TRBJ2-2
D gene: TRBD2
V gene: TRBV9
clone size: .
CDR3 DNA: TGTGCCAGCAGCTCCCGACCGGGACTAGCGGTGAACACCGGGGAGCTGTTTTTT
CDR3 protein: CASSSRPGLAVNTGELFF

J gene: TRBJ2-1
D gene: TRBD2
V gene: TRBV5-1
clone size: .
CDR3 DNA: TGCGCCAGCAGCTTGCTAGCGGGGGCCACCTACAATGAGCAGTTCTTC
CDR3 protein: CASSLLAGATYNEQFF

J gene: TRBJ2-5
D gene: TRBD2
V gene: TRBV10-2
clone size: .
CDR3 DNA: TGCGCCAGCAGGTCAGGACTAGATCCCGTGACCCAGTACTTC
CDR3 protein: CASRSGLDPVTQYF

J gene: TRBJ2-2
D gene: .
V gene: TRBV5-4
clone size: few
CDR3 DNA: TGTGCCAGCAGCCACGGCGTAGCGGGGGAGCTGTTTTTT
CDR3 protein: CASSHGVAGELFF

J gene: TRBJ2-7
D gene: .
V gene: TRBV19
clone size: .
CDR3 DNA: TGTGCCAGTAGTATGCCTTGGGGCGAGCAGTACTTC
CDR3 protein: CASSMPWGEQYF

J gene: TRBJ1-2
D gene: .
V gene: TRBV7-9
clone size: .
CDR3 DNA: TGTGCCAGCAACCTCCCAGGGGTGAACTATGGCTACACCTTC
CDR3 protein: CASNLPGVNYGYTF

J gene: TRBJ1-1
D gene: .
V gene: TRBV11-2
clone size: .
CDR3 DNA: TGTGCCAGCAGCCTCGGTGGGCAGTACACTGAAGCTTTCTTT
CDR3 protein: CASSLGGQYTEAFF

J gene: TRBJ1-2
D gene: .
V gene: TRBV11-2
clone size: .
CDR3 DNA: TGTGCCAGCAGCCAGGCGGGAGCTTATGGCTACACCTTC
CDR3 protein: CASSQAGAYGYTF

J gene: TRBJ2-3
D gene: .
V gene: TRBV9
clone size: .
CDR3 DNA: TGTGCCAGCAGCGTAGCCCAGGCCTACACAGATACGCAGTATTTT
CDR3 protein: CASSVAQAYTDTQYF

J gene: TRBJ2-6
D gene: TRBD1
V gene: TRBV9
clone size: .
CDR3 DNA: TGTGCCAGCAGCTTCAGGACAGGTGGGGCCAACGTCCTGACTTTC
CDR3 protein: CASSFRTGGANVLTF

J gene: TRBJ1-5
D gene: TRBD1
V gene: TRBV19
clone size: .
CDR3 DNA: TGTGCCAGTACCTCGACAGGGTTGGGCAATCAGCCCCAGCATTTT
CDR3 protein: CASTSTGLGNQPQHF

J gene: TRBJ1-3
D gene: .
V gene: TRBV4-1
clone size: .
CDR3 DNA: TGCGCCAGCAGCCAAGGGACACTTGGAAACACCATATATTTT
CDR3 protein: CASSQGTLGNTIYF

J gene: TRBJ2-3
D gene: TRBD2
V gene: TRBV10-3
clone size: .
CDR3 DNA: TGTGCCATCACACCTAGCGGGGGAGATACGCAGTATTTT
CDR3 protein: CAITPSGGDTQYF

J gene: TRBJ2-3
D gene: .
V gene: TRBV18
clone size: .
CDR3 DNA: TGTGCCAGCTCACCACTAAAACCAGGACAGCCTAGCACAGATACGCAGTATTTT
CDR3 protein: CASSPLKPGQPSTDTQYF

J gene: TRBJ2-7
D gene: TRBD1
V gene: TRBV9
clone size: .
CDR3 DNA: TGTGCCAGCAGCAACAGGGGAGAGCAGTACTTC
CDR3 protein: CASSNRGEQYF

J gene: TRBJ1-6
D gene: TRBD1
V gene: TRBV5-4
clone size: .
CDR3 DNA: TGTGCCAGCACCGATCGCACAGGGGTAGGAATTGGACCCCTCCACTTT
CDR3 protein: CASTDRTGVGIGPLHF

J gene: TRBJ1-1
D gene: .
V gene: TRBV2
clone size: .
CDR3 DNA: TGTGCCAGCAGTGTGGTGGGGGTAACTGAAGCTTTCTTT
CDR3 protein: CASSVVGVTEAFF

J gene: TRBJ1-2
D gene: .
V gene: TRBV5-1
clone size: .
CDR3 DNA: TGCGCCAGCAGCCCCGATACAGGGTATGGTGGCTACACCTTC
CDR3 protein: CASSPDTGYGGYTF

J gene: TRBJ1-1
D gene: .
V gene: TRBV10-3
clone size: .
CDR3 DNA: TGTGCCATCAGTCGGGGGACGGACACTGAAGCTTTCTTT
CDR3 protein: CAISRGTDTEAFF

J gene: TRBJ1-1
D gene: TRBD1
V gene: TRBV19
clone size: few
CDR3 DNA: TGTGCCAGTAGTATAGAAGGGCAGGGGGCCATGGACACTGAAGCTTTCTTT
CDR3 protein: CASSIEGQGAMDTEAFF

J gene: TRBJ1-6
D gene: .
V gene: TRBV9
clone size: .
CDR3 DNA: TGTGCCAGCAGCGAGAGGAGCTCCTATAATTCACCCCTCCACTTT
CDR3 protein: CASSERSSYNSPLHF

J gene: TRBJ2-1
D gene: .
V gene: TRBV4-1
clone size: .
CDR3 DNA: TGCGCCAGCAGCCAAGAACGGACCTCCTACAATGAGCAGTTCTTC
CDR3 protein: CASSQERTSYNEQFF

J gene: TRBJ2-4
D gene: .
V gene: TRBV18
clone size: .
CDR3 DNA: TGTGCCAGCTCACCGCCGCCGGGAACCAAAAACATTCAGTACTTC
CDR3 protein: CASSPPPGTKNIQYF

J gene: TRBJ1-5
D gene: .
V gene: TRBV6-6
clone size: .
CDR3 DNA: TGTGCCAGCAGATTAGATACGCCCCAGCATTTT
CDR3 protein: CASRLDTPQHF

J gene: TRBJ1-2
D gene: .
V gene: TRBV28
clone size: many
CDR3 DNA: TGTGCCAGCAGTCCGCGGCTCTATGGCTACACCTTC
CDR3 protein: CASSPRLYGYTF

J gene: TRBJ2-2
D gene: TRBD2
V gene: TRBV10-3
clone size: .
CDR3 DNA: TGTGCCATCAGGGGGGGGACCGGGGAGCTGTTTTTT
CDR3 protein: CAIRGGTGELFF

J gene: TRBJ2-1
D gene: .
V gene: TRBV2
clone size: .
CDR3 DNA: TGTGCCAGCAGTGATTCTATGGGTTACAATGAGCAGTTCTTC
CDR3 protein: CASSDSMGYNEQFF

J gene: TRBJ1-2
D gene: .
V gene: TRBV6-5
clone size: .
CDR3 DNA: TGTGCCAGCAGTGAGGGGAGGGACTCCTATGGCTACACCTTC
CDR3 protein: CASSEGRDSYGYTF

J gene: TRBJ2-1
D gene: TRBD2
V gene: TRBV11-3
clone size: once
CDR3 DNA: TGTGCCAGCAGCCAGACTAGCGGGAGTTACAATGAGCAGTTCTTC
CDR3 protein: CASSQTSGSYNEQFF

J gene: TRBJ2-1
D gene: TRBD2
V gene: TRBV28
clone size: .
CDR3 DNA: TGTGCCAGCAACATAGCGGGGCTTCGCAATGAGCAGTTCTTC
CDR3 protein: CASNIAGLRNEQFF

J gene: TRBJ2-5
D gene: TRBD1
V gene: TRBV7-9
clone size: .
CDR3 DNA: TGTGCCAGCAGCTCACCGGGACAGCAAGAGACCCAGTACTTC
CDR3 protein: CASSSPGQQETQYF

J gene: TRBJ2-3
D gene: TRBD1
V gene: TRBV2
clone size: .
CDR3 DNA: TGTGCCAGCCGCTGGGACAGGGGGACAGATACGCAGTATTTT
CDR3 protein: CASRWDRGTDTQYF

J gene: TRBJ2-5
D gene: TRBD2
V gene: TRBV19
clone size: .
CDR3 DNA: TGTGCCAGTAGTGGCGGCCTAAAAGCGGGGGGTATCCAGTACTTC
CDR3 protein: CASSGGLKAGGIQYF

J gene: TRBJ2-7
D gene: .
V gene: TRBV7-2
clone size: .
CDR3 DNA: TGTGCCAGCAGCTTAGTGCCGGGACCTAACTACGAGCAGTACTTC
CDR3 protein: CASSLVPGPNYEQYF

J gene: TRBJ1-4
D gene: TRBD1
V gene: TRBV4-2
clone size: .
CDR3 DNA: TGTGCCAGCAGCCAAGGAAAGACAGGGCGTATAGCCCTGTTTTTT
CDR3 protein: CASSQGKTGRIALFF

J gene: TRBJ1-5
D gene: .
V gene: TRBV6-1
clone size: once
CDR3 DNA: TGTGCCAGCGCGAGGGGGGTAGGTCAGCCCCAGCATTTT
CDR3 protein: CASARGVGQPQHF

J gene: TRBJ1-2
D gene: .
V gene: TRBV6-1
clone size: once
CDR3 DNA: TGTGCCAGCAGTGAAGGAAAATTAGGGACGCGTGGGTATGGCTACACCTTC
CDR3 protein: CASSEGKLGTRGYGYTF

J gene: TRBJ2-5
D gene: TRBD2
V gene: TRBV7-9
clone size: .
CDR3 DNA: TGTGCCAGCAGCTTAATCGGCCTAGCGGGAGGGGGAGAGACCCAGTACTTC
CDR3 protein: CASSLIGLAGGGETQYF

J gene: TRBJ1-2
D gene: .
V gene: TRBV5-1
clone size: .
CDR3 DNA: TGCGCCAGCAGCTTAGGCGGTCCCAGAGAGCCGGATGGCTACACCTTC
CDR3 protein: CASSLGGPREPDGYTF

J gene: TRBJ2-5
D gene: TRBD1
V gene: TRBV6-1
clone size: .
CDR3 DNA: TGTGCCAGCAGTGAAAAACCGCGACAGGGAGAGACCCAGTACTTC
CDR3 protein: CASSEKPRQGETQYF

J gene: TRBJ2-3
D gene: TRBD2
V gene: TRBV4-1
clone size: .
CDR3 DNA: TGCGCCAGCAGCCAGGGTAGCGGGGGGGAAGATACGCAGTATTTT
CDR3 protein: CASSQGSGGEDTQYF

J gene: TRBJ2-5
D gene: .
V gene: TRBV18
clone size: .
CDR3 DNA: TGTGCCAGCTCACCAATCCTAGCATCGAATAAAGAGACCCAGTACTTC
CDR3 protein: CASSPILASNKETQYF

J gene: TRBJ1-4
D gene: .
V gene: TRBV4-1
clone size: .
CDR3 DNA: TGCGCCAGCAGCCAACTAATAATGACAGGCTTCGACACTAATGAAAAACTGTTTTTT
CDR3 protein: CASSQLIMTGFDTNEKLFF

J gene: TRBJ1-6
D gene: .
V gene: TRBV19
clone size: .
CDR3 DNA: TGTGCCAGTAGCCCTGGCCACGGTCTAACCCTCCACTTT
CDR3 protein: CASSPGHGLTLHF

J gene: TRBJ1-2
D gene: TRBD1
V gene: TRBV2
clone size: .
CDR3 DNA: TGTGCCAGCAGTCGGGACAGGGCTGACATGGGAGGCTACACCTTC
CDR3 protein: CASSRDRADMGGYTF

J gene: TRBJ2-3
D gene: TRBD1
V gene: TRBV29-1
clone size: .
CDR3 DNA: TGCAGCGTTGAGTTCCTCGGAGGGACAGGGAACGTCGGAACTCGGACAGATACGCAGTATTTT
CDR3 protein: CSVEFLGGTGNVGTRTDTQYF

J gene: TRBJ1-6
D gene: TRBD1
V gene: TRBV7-2
clone size: .
CDR3 DNA: TGTGCCAGCAGCTTAGGCGGGACAGGGGGCTCCTCACCCCTCCACTTT
CDR3 protein: CASSLGGTGGSSPLHF

J gene: TRBJ2-3
D gene: .
V gene: TRBV28
clone size: .
CDR3 DNA: TGTGCCAGCAGGGGGACTGTTAACACAGATACGCAGTATTTT
CDR3 protein: CASRGTVNTDTQYF